Below are 2 T cell receptor beta chains sequenced from a single sample in a study of PD-L1 blockade in urothelial cancer. Described time point: pretreatment peripheral blood. Libraries were prepared by immunoSEQ multiplex PCR; TCRdb keeps only in-frame clonotypes and omits some of them. The table lists roughly 120,000 clones, approximately 84% of them singletons, with 2.5% to 4% in the top ten. The sample consisted of PBMCs, taken around atezolizumab (anti-PD-L1) treatment. The receptors come from a man over 45 with urothelial cancer.

The rearrangement links TRBV5-1 to TRBJ2-5; 8 bases align to TRBD2. V shed 2 bases and J 3 bases; nucleotides not matched to a gene: 3. The CDR3 loop spans 14 amino acids. Germline V lookup: CDR1 SGHRS, CDR2 YFSETQ. In DNA, the CDR3 is TGCGCCAGCAGCTTTAGCGGGAATAAAGAGACCCAGTACTTC. This sequence encodes CASSFSGNKETQYF. Based on the CDR3 plus reference TRBV5-1 and TRBJ2-5, the full variable domain is KAGVTQTPRYLIKTRGQQVTLSCSPISGHRSVSWYQQTPGQGLQFLFEYFSETQRNKGNFPGRFSGRQFSNSRSEMNVSTLELGDSALYLCASSFSGNKETQYFGPGTRLLVL.

The sample holds many counts of this clone. The rearrangement links TRBV7-2 to TRBJ2-2, with a tentative D call TRBD2 (6 bases). The CDR3 runs to 17 residues. The germline V and J ends were trimmed by 1 base and 4 bases, with 16 bases remaining between them. Germline V gene lookup returns CDR1 SGHTA and CDR2 FQGNSA. The DNA of the CDR3 is TGTGCCAGCAGCTTAGGCCCGCTCCTAGCGAGCACCGGGGAGCTGTTTTTT. It encodes CASSLGPLLASTGELFF. The whole variable domain, remainder taken from reference TRBV7-2 and TRBJ2-2, is GAGVSQSPSNKVTEKGKDVELRCDPISGHTALYWYRQSLGQGLEFLIYFQGNSAPDKSGLPSDRFSAERTGGSVSTLTIQRTQQEDSAVYLCASSLGPLLASTGELFFGEGSRLTVL.